This TCR beta chain appears in the sequencing data of a study of tumor-infiltrating lymphocytes in primary liver carcinoma. Overall study: Read depth, roughly 3.65 to 7.13 million productive TCRbeta reads, did not differ significantly between tissues.

Researchers generated TCR beta cDNA from roughly 510 ng of total RNA, relying on a constant-region primer. Generation of the TCR beta libraries relied on three nested multiplex PCR rounds using slightly modified ARM-PCR. TRBV1-TRBV30 forward primers paired with a C-beta reverse primer drove the first two PCR rounds, roughly 9 cycles each. MiXCR, run by TCRdb on the multiplex PCR reads, gives a single entry per CDR3 protein. Altogether about 320,000 distinct CDR3 sequences are present, 65% being singletons, with the ten largest covering roughly 9%. Germline loops: CDR1 MDHEN, CDR2 SYDVKM. The CDR3 loop spans 17 amino acids. V shed 2 bases and J shed 1 base, with 16 bases lying between them. Blood RNA originated from unsorted whole blood, with germline DNA additionally extracted. This clonotype has more than one count but fewer than ten.

The sequenced material came from peripheral blood. The chain is built from TRBV28 and TRBJ2-3; D is perhaps TRBD1 (5 bases). The receptor was derived from a man in his forties with primary liver carcinoma and hepatitis B virus infection. DNA for the CDR3: TGTGCCAGCAGTTTACCCCACTGGGGCGGACGCACAGATACGCAGTATTTT. It is translated as CASSLPHWGGRTDTQYF.